This T cell receptor beta chain appears in the sequencing data of a study of T cells in Graves' hyperthyroidism and ophthalmopathy. The study, taken as a whole, reports: A median around six months before onset, the model predicted ophthalmopathy.

The sample holds many counts of this clonotype. Its antigen is not identified. Uncontrolled infection, other autoimmune disease, pregnancy or lactation barred patients from enrollment. Based on clinical symptoms, serum thyroxine and TRAb, thyroid ultrasound and orbital computed tomography, diagnoses were reached. It was RNA transcripts that yielded the amplified TCR beta CDR3 regions. HTBI primers drove first-round RT-PCR of the TCR CDR3. TCRdb independently ran MiXCR on the multiplex PCR reads; one entry per CDR3 protein. This sample has around 600,000 distinct CDR3 sequences, with about 14% found just once. Germline CDR1 and CDR2: DFQATT and SNEGSKA (reference sequence). The length of the CDR3 is 10 residues.

This TCR derives from a woman aged 50 to 65 with Graves' ophthalmopathy. The rearrangement uses TRBV20-1 and TRBJ1-1; D is ambiguous. Sequencing was performed on blood. In nucleotides, the CDR3 is TGCCTCGGACGGAACACTGAAGCTTTCTTT. Protein sequence: CLGRNTEAFF.